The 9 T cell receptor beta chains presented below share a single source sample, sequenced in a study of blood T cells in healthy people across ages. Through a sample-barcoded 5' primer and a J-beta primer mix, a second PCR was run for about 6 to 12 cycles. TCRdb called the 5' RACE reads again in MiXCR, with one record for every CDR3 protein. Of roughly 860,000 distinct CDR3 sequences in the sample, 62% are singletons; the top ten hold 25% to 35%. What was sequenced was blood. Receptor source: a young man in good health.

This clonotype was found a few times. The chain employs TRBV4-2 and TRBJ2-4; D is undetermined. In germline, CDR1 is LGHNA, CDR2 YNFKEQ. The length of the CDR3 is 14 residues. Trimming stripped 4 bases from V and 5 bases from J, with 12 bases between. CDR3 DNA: TGTGCCAGCAGCCTCCCGTGGGCCGAAAACATTCAGTACTTC. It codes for CASSLPWAENIQYF.

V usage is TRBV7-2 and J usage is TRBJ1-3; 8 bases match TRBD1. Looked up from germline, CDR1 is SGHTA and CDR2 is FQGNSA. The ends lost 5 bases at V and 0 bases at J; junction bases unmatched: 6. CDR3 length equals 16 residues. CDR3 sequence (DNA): TGTGCCAGCAGCGCCCGACAGGGGCCCTCTGGAAACACCATATATTTT. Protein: CASSARQGPSGNTIYF.

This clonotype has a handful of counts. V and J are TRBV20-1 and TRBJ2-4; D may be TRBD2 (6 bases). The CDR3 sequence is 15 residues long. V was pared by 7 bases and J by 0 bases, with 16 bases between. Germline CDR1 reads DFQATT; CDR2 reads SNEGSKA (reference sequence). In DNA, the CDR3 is TGCAGTGTCGTGATTCCGGGACTAGCCAAAAACATTCAGTACTTC. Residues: CSVVIPGLAKNIQYF.

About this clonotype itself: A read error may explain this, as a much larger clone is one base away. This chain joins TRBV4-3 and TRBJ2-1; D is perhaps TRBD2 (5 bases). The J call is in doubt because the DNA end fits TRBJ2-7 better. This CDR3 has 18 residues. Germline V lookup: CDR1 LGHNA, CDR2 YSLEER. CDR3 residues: CASSPGIFTTSSYNEQYF. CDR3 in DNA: TGCGCCAGCAGCCCGGGGATCTTTACTACGAGCTCCTACAATGAGCAGTACTTC.

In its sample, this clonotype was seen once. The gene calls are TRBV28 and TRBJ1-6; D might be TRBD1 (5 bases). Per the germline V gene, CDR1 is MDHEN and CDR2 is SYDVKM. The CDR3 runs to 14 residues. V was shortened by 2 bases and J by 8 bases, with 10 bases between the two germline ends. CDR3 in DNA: TGTGCCAGCAGTTTAGGGGCAACGGATTCACCCCTCCACTTT. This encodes CASSLGATDSPLHF.

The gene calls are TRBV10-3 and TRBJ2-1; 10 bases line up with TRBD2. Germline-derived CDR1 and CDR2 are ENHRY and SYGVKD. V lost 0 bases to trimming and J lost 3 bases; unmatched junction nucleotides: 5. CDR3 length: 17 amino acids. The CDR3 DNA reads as TGTGCCATCAGTGAGTCCACAAGACTAGCGGGCTACAATGAGCAGTTCTTC. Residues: CAISESTRLAGYNEQFF.

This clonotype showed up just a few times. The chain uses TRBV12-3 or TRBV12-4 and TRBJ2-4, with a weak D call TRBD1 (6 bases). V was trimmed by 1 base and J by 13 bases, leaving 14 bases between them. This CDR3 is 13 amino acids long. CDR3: CASSLVQGWEQYF. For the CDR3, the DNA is TGTGCCAGCAGTTTAGTGCAGGGGTGGGAGCAGTACTTC.

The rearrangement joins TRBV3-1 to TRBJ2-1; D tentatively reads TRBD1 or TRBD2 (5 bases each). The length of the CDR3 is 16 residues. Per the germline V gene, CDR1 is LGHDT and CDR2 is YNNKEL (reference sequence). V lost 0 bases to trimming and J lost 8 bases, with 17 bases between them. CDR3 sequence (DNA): TGTGCCAGCAGCCAAGACTCGGGACCATATGGCGATGAGCAGTTCTTC. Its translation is CASSQDSGPYGDEQFF.

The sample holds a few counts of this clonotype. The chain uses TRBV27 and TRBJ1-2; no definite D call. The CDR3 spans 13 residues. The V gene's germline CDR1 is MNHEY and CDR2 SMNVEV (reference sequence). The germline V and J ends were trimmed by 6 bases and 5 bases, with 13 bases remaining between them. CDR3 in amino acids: CASSDGLRYGYTF. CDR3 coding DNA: TGTGCCAGCAGCGACGGACTGAGATATGGCTACACCTTC.